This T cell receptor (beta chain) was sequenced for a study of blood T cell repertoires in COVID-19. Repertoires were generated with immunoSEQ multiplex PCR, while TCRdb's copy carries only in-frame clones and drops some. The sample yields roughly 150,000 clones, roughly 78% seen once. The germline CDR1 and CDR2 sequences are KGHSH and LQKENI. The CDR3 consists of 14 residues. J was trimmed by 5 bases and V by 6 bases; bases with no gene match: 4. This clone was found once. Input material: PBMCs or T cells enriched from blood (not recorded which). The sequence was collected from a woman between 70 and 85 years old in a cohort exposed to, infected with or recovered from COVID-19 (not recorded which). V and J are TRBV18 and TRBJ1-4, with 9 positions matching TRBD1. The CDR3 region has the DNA TGTGCCAGCTCCTCCGGGACAGGGAATGAAAAACTGTTTTTT. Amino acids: CASSSGTGNEKLFF.